The clone carrying this TCR beta chain was seen only a few times. Sequencing was performed with immunoSEQ multiplex PCR; in TCRdb, only in-frame clones are kept and a portion is missing. This table holds about 69,000 clones, 85% to 95% found once. Germline V CDR1 and CDR2: ENHRY, SYGVKD. Trimming took off 4 bases at V and 4 bases at J, with 16 bases between the two ends. The CDR3 spans 15 residues. The data originate from a study of T cell changes during pregnancy in multiple sclerosis. The rearrangement joins TRBV10-3 to TRBJ1-1; the D gene is possibly TRBD1 (5 bases). The TCR sequence derives from a female donor in good health, enrolled as a control in a pregnancy study. The sequenced sample was peripheral blood, obtained in the third trimester of pregnancy. This CDR3 reads CAISGSPLGGTEAFF. CDR3 nucleotides: TGTGCCATCAGTGGATCGCCCTTGGGGGGCACTGAAGCTTTCTTT.